The 23 T cell receptor beta chains below come from one sample, sequenced in a study of blood T cell repertoires in COVID-19 (dated by TCRdb to 2018 to 2021). Library preparation was by the immunoSEQ multiplex PCR assay. TCRdb stores this immuneACCESS table with in-frame sequences only. Part of the clones is absent; in the studies checked, under half of the shortfall reflects unresolved V genes, and no reason is known for the rest. Within this sample are about 100,000 clones, with 79% of them counted one time only. 15% to 20% of the sample is held by the ten biggest clonotypes. The sample taken for sequencing was peripheral blood. These receptors all come from a woman over 75 with active or convalescent COVID-19.

The chain has TRBV18 and TRBJ2-7, with TRBD2 matching over 11 bases. From germline, CDR1 is KGHSH and CDR2 LQKENI. This CDR3 spans 14 amino acids. V lost 4 bases and J lost 7; bases outside the gene matches: 6. The CDR3 sequence is CASSRTSGSQEQYF. The CDR3 nucleotides are TGTGCCAGCTCACGAACTAGCGGGAGCCAAGAGCAGTACTTC.

The chain links TRBV5-4 to TRBJ2-7, with 10 bases identical to TRBD1. The CDR3 spans 15 residues. Germline V gene sequence: CDR1 SGHNT, CDR2 YYREEE (reference sequence). J gave up 5 bases and V 0 bases, and 5 bases lay outside the gene matches. CDR3 DNA sequence: TGTGCCAGCAGCTTGGAAGGACAGGGGGTGCACGAGCAGTACTTC. Protein product: CASSLEGQGVHEQYF. Full variable domain (outside the CDR3, taken from reference TRBV5-4 and TRBJ2-7): ETGVTQSPTHLIKTRGQQVTLRCSSQSGHNTVSWYQQALGQGPQFIFQYYREEENGRGNFPPRFSGLQFPNYSSELNVNALELDDSALYLCASSLEGQGVHEQYFGPGTRLTVT.

The CDR3 reads CASSTTSSSQYF. The CDR3 DNA follows: TGTGCCAGCAGTACCACTAGCTCATCCCAGTACTTC. V and J are TRBV6-6 and TRBJ2-7; D is possibly TRBD2 (6 bases). Trimming took off 5 bases at V and 10 bases at J, with 15 bases between the two ends. CDR1 and CDR2 (germline): MNHNY, SVGAGI (reference sequence). The CDR3 has 12 residues.

This chain links TRBV3-1 (or the pseudogene TRBV3-2) with TRBJ2-5; D ambiguous. CDR1 LGHDT and CDR2 YNNKEL come from the germline V gene (reference sequence). The CDR3 is 14 residues long. V gave up 0 bases and J gave up 5 bases, with 10 bases separating them. CDR3 residues: CASSQDRFTETQYF. For the CDR3, the DNA is TGTGCCAGCAGCCAAGACAGATTCACGGAGACCCAGTACTTC.

The chain combines TRBV28 with TRBJ2-1, with 10 bases lining up with TRBD2. This CDR3 has 14 amino acids. CDR1 MDHEN and CDR2 SYDVKM come from the germline V gene. With 7 bases clipped from V and 5 bases from J, the junction kept 5 bases outside the gene matches. The DNA of the CDR3 is TGTGCCAGCAACGTGCTAGCGGGGGACAATGAGCAGTTCTTC. Translation gives CASNVLAGDNEQFF.

The J gene is TRBJ1-5, the V gene TRBV7-8, with 7 bases that match TRBD1. With 3 bases clipped from V and 1 base from J, the junction kept 9 bases outside the gene matches. The CDR3 loop spans 17 amino acids. CDR1 and CDR2 from the germline V gene are SGHVS and FQNEAQ. DNA of the CDR3: TGTGCCAGCAGCTTTGTGTCAGGGGGTTCCAGCAATCAGCCCCAGCATTTT. Amino acids: CASSFVSGGSSNQPQHF.

The gene calls are TRBV18 and TRBJ1-2, with D perhaps matching TRBD1 (6 bases). In germline, CDR1 is KGHSH, CDR2 LQKENI. This CDR3 is 12 amino acids long. V lost 6 bases to trimming and J lost 4 bases, with 9 bases between them. CDR3 sequence: CASSNRAYGYTF. CDR3 DNA: TGTGCCAGCTCTAACAGGGCCTATGGCTACACCTTC.

This chain connects TRBV6-6 to TRBJ2-5; 7 nucleotides line up with TRBD2. CDR3 length equals 14 residues. The V gene's germline CDR1 is MNHNY and CDR2 SVGAGI (reference sequence). V lost 6 bases and J lost 1; bases outside the gene matches: 5. The DNA of the CDR3 is TGTGCCAGCAGAGTGGGGGGGAGCCAAGAGACCCAGTACTTC. Protein sequence: CASRVGGSQETQYF.

This clone was recorded only once. The chain carries TRBV5-5 and TRBJ1-5, with D unresolved. In germline, CDR1 is SGHKS, CDR2 YYEKEE (reference sequence). There are 13 residues in the CDR3. Between the trimmed V and J ends, which lost 1 base and 7 bases, there was a span of 9 bases. The CDR3, as DNA: TGTGCCAGCAGCTTGAGGAGGGAACAGCCCCAGCATTTT. Its protein product is CASSLRREQPQHF.

The chain has TRBV19 and TRBJ2-2; D may be TRBD2 (5 bases). Trimming shortened V by 7 bases and J by 3 bases, and 9 bases separated the two germline ends. CDR3 length: 13 residues. CDR1 LNHDA and CDR2 SQIVND come from the germline V gene (reference sequence). CDR3 amino acids: CASTMRDTGELFF. The CDR3 DNA follows: TGTGCCAGTACGATGAGGGACACCGGGGAGCTGTTTTTT.

The V call is TRBV28, the J call TRBJ2-1, with a possible D match to TRBD2 (5 bases). Trimming took 3 bases from V and 5 from J, leaving 11 bases between them. The CDR3 runs 14 residues. The germline V gene encodes CDR1 MDHEN and CDR2 SYDVKM. CDR3 in DNA: TGTGCCAGCAGTTTCCCGGGGAAGGACAATGAGCAGTTCTTC. Protein product: CASSFPGKDNEQFF.

The rearrangement uses TRBV19 and TRBJ1-6; no definite D call. The germline V and J ends were trimmed by 9 bases and 6 bases, with 15 bases remaining between them. Germline V CDR1 and CDR2: LNHDA, SQIVND (reference sequence). The CDR3 is made up of 14 amino acids. CDR3: CASGGVRINSPLHF. The CDR3 nucleotides read TGTGCCAGCGGCGGGGTTCGAATTAATTCACCCCTCCACTTT.

The chain has TRBV5-1 and TRBJ1-3, with D tentatively TRBD1 (5 bases). CDR3 length equals 15 residues. V dropped 2 bases and J dropped 0 bases, with 9 bases sitting between them. Per germline, CDR1 SGHRS and CDR2 YFSETQ. In nucleotides, the CDR3 is TGCGCCAGCAGCTTAGTAGGGGCCTCTGGAAACACCATATATTTT. As protein: CASSLVGASGNTIYF.

V and J are TRBV6-1 and TRBJ2-7; tentative D call: TRBD2 (5 bases). The germline gives CDR1 MNHNS, CDR2 SASEGT. The CDR3 totals 14 residues. Trimming took off 2 bases at V and 4 bases at J, with 12 bases between the two ends. The CDR3 nucleotides read TGTGCCAGCAGTGAAAGAGGGCAGTCATACGAGCAGTACTTC. It translates to CASSERGQSYEQYF.

CDR3: CASRPLRDRGNEQFF. For the CDR3, the DNA is TGTGCCAGTAGGCCTCTCCGGGACAGAGGCAATGAGCAGTTCTTC. The chain carries TRBV19 and TRBJ2-1; 7 bases fit TRBD1. CDR1 and CDR2 (germline): LNHDA, SQIVND (reference sequence). V lost 6 bases to trimming and J lost 6 bases; unmatched junction nucleotides: 11. The CDR3 contains 15 residues. Full variable domain (rest looked up from reference TRBV19 and TRBJ2-1): DGGITQSPKYLFRKEGQNVTLSCEQNLNHDAMYWYRQDPGQGLRLIYYSQIVNDFQKGDIAEGYSVSREKKESFPLTVTSAQKNPTAFYLCASRPLRDRGNEQFFGPGTRLTVL.

The chain combines TRBV11-2 with TRBJ2-5; maybe TRBD2 (6 bases). CDR3 length equals 13 residues. Germline CDR1 SGHAT, CDR2 FQNNGV. With 2 bases removed from V and 3 bases from J, the gap between germline ends came to 7 bases. The CDR3 is CASSLRGKETQYF. The CDR3 DNA sequence: TGTGCCAGCAGCTTACGCGGGAAAGAGACCCAGTACTTC.

The table lists this clone with a few counts. The rearrangement uses TRBV2 and TRBJ1-5, with D hard to call. CDR3 length: 15 residues. The germline V gene has CDR1 SNHLY and CDR2 FYNNEI. V lost 6 bases and J 6 bases, leaving 18 bases between the germline ends. The chain's CDR3 is CASRVDTVEGQPQHF. For the CDR3, the DNA is TGTGCCAGCAGAGTAGACACGGTTGAGGGTCAGCCCCAGCATTTT.

A word on this clone: The junction departs from germline at one end; a sequencing error may be responsible. This chain links TRBV5-1 with TRBJ2-1, with D perhaps TRBD1 (6 bases). Per the germline V gene, CDR1 is SGHRS and CDR2 is YFSETQ. This CDR3 comprises 17 residues. CDR3 loop: CASSLGPGRGSFNEQFF. CDR3 nucleotides: TGTGCCAGCAGCTTGGGCCCGGGCAGGGGAAGTTTCAATGAGCAGTTCTTC.

This clone showed up just a few times. The gene calls are TRBV2 and TRBJ2-1; 12 nucleotides agree with TRBD2. The CDR3 sequence is 15 residues long. J gave up 4 bases and V 5 bases, and 3 bases lay outside the gene matches. The V gene's germline CDR1 is SNHLY and CDR2 FYNNEI. Written as DNA, the CDR3 is TGTGCCAGCAGTCGTACTAGCGGGAGGTACAATGAGCAGTTCTTC. Translating gives CASSRTSGRYNEQFF.

This clone was counted a few times. The chain uses TRBV20-1 and TRBJ1-4; no definite D call. This CDR3 has 13 amino acids. V shed 3 bases and J shed 8 bases, with 13 bases lying between them. Germline CDR1 DFQATT, CDR2 SNEGSKA (reference sequence). The CDR3 protein is CSASIEIREKLFF. For the CDR3, the DNA is TGCAGTGCTAGTATAGAAATCAGGGAAAAACTGTTTTTT.

The sample holds one count of this clone. The chain employs TRBV5-1 and TRBJ2-5, with a weak D call TRBD2 (6 bases). Trimming pared 4 bases from V and 7 bases from J, leaving 11 bases between. This CDR3 is built from 12 residues. Germline CDR1 is SGHRS and CDR2 is YFSETQ. CDR3 sequence reads: CASSGEDGTQYF. The CDR3 region has the DNA TGCGCCAGCAGCGGGGAGGACGGGACCCAGTACTTC.

The rearrangement joins TRBV9 to TRBJ2-7; 10 bases map to TRBD2. Germline V CDR1 and CDR2: SGDLS, YYNGEE. This CDR3 spans 18 amino acids. The J segment lost 1 base and the V segment lost 0 bases, leaving 10 bases of the junction unmatched. The CDR3 region has the DNA TGTGCCAGCAGCGTAGGGTCTAGCGGGAGTGTTAAGTCCTACGAGCAGTACTTC. Amino acid sequence: CASSVGSSGSVKSYEQYF. Based on the CDR3 plus reference TRBV9 and TRBJ2-7, the full variable domain is DSGVTQTPKHLITATGQRVTLRCSPRSGDLSVYWYQQSLDQGLQFLIQYYNGEERAKGNILERFSAQQFPDLHSELNLSSLELGDSALYFCASSVGSSGSVKSYEQYFGPGTRLTVT.

The V call is TRBV29-1, the J call TRBJ2-5; D is perhaps TRBD2 (5 bases). This CDR3 region has 11 residues. V dropped 4 bases and J dropped 5 bases, with 8 bases sitting between them. CDR1 and CDR2 from the germline V gene are SQVTM and ANQGSEA. In DNA, the CDR3 is TGCAGCGTTGGAGGGTACGAGACCCAGTACTTC. Translated: CSVGGYETQYF.